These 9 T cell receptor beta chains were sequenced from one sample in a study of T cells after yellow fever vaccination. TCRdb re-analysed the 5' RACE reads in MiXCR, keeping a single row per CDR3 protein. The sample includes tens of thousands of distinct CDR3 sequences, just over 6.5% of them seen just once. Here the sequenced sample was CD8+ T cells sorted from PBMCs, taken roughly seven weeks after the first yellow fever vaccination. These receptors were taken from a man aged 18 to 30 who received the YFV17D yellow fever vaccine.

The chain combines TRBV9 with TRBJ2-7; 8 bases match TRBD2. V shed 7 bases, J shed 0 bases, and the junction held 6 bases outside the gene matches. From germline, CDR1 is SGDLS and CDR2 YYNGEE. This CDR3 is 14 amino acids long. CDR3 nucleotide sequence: TGTGCCAGCGCCCGGGGGGGAAGCTCCTACGAGCAGTACTTC. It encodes CASARGGSSYEQYF.

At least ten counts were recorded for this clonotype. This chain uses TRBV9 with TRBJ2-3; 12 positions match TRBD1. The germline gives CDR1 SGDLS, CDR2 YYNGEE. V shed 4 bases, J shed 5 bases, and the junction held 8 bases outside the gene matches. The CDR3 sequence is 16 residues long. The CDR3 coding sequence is TGTGCCAGCAGCTTTAGGGACAGGGGGCTTGGAGATACGCAGTATTTT. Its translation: CASSFRDRGLGDTQYF. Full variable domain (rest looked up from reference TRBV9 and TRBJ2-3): DSGVTQTPKHLITATGQRVTLRCSPRSGDLSVYWYQQSLDQGLQFLIQYYNGEERAKGNILERFSAQQFPDLHSELNLSSLELGDSALYFCASSFRDRGLGDTQYFGPGTRLTVL.

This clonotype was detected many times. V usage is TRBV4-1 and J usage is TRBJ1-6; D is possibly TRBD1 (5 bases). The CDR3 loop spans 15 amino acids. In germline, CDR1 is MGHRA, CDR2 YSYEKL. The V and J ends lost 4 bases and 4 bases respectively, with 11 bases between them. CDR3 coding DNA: TGCGCCAGCAGCCTCAGGGACGCTTATAATTCACCCCTCCACTTT. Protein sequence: CASSLRDAYNSPLHF.

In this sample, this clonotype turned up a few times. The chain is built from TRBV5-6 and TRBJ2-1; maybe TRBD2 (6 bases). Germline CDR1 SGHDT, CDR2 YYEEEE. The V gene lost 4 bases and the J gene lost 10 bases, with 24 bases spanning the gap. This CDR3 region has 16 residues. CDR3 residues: CASSPEGQVGVPEQFF. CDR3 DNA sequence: TGTGCCAGCAGCCCGGAGGGGCAGGTGGGTGTTCCGGAGCAGTTCTTC.

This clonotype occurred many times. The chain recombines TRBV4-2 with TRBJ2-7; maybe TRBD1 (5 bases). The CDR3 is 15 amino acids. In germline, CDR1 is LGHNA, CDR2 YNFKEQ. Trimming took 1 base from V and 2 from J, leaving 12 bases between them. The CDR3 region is CASSQARTSPYEQYF. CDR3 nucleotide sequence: TGTGCCAGCAGCCAAGCCCGGACATCTCCCTACGAGCAGTACTTC.

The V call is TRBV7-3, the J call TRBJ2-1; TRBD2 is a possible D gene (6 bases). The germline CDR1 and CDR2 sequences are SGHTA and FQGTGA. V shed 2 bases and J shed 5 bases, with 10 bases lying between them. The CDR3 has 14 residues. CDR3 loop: CASSLGGKNNEQFF. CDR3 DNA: TGTGCCAGCAGCTTAGGGGGGAAAAACAATGAGCAGTTCTTC.

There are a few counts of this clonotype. This CDR3 is CASSLDPNNYGYTF. In nucleotides, the CDR3 is TGTGCCAGCAGCTTGGACCCTAACAACTATGGCTACACCTTC. V and J are TRBV7-9 and TRBJ1-2, with D unresolved. The V gene lost 3 bases and the J gene lost 2 bases, with 10 bases spanning the gap. In germline, CDR1 is SEHNR, CDR2 FQNEAQ (reference sequence). This CDR3 is 14 amino acids long.

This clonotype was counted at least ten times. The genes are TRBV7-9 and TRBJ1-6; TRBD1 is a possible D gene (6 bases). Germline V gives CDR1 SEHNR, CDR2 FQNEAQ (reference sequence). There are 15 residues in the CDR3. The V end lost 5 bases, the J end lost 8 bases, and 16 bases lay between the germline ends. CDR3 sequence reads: CASSPPRGGDSPLHF. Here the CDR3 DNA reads TGTGCCAGCAGCCCACCCCGGGGGGGCGATTCACCCCTCCACTTT.

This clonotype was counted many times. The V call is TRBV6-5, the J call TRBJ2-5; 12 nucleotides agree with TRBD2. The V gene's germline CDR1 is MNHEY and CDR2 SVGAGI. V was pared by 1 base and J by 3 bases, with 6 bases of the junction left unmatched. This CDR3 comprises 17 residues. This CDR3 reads CASSYLRTSGEEETQYF. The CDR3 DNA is TGTGCCAGCAGTTACTTGAGGACTAGCGGGGAAGAAGAGACCCAGTACTTC.